One sample yielded the 12 T cell receptor beta chains listed below, sequenced in a study of T cells after yellow fever vaccination. TCRdb re-analysed the 5' RACE reads in MiXCR, keeping a single row per CDR3 protein. The sample lists under 15,000 distinct CDR3 sequences, 5.5% to 6% occurring once. This specimen was PBMCs, either bulk or a sorted T-cell subset (CD4+, CD8+, memory, or dextramer-sorted; not recorded which), taken on the day of the yellow fever booster vaccination. Source of these receptors: a young man who received the YFV17D yellow fever vaccine.

The rearrangement joins TRBV5-8 to TRBJ2-7; D perhaps matches TRBD1 (6 bases). The CDR3 spans 14 residues. V lost 3 bases and J 0 bases, leaving 10 bases between the germline ends. The germline CDR1 and CDR2 sequences are SGHTS and YDEGEE. The CDR3: CASSYGQISYEQYF. The CDR3 coding sequence is TGTGCCAGCAGCTACGGACAGATCTCCTACGAGCAGTACTTC.

Turning to this clonotype: This could be a read error, since a much larger clone is one nucleotide away. This chain joins TRBV29-1 and TRBJ2-1, with a possible D match to TRBD1 (6 bases). CDR1 is SQVTM and CDR2 is ANQGSEA in the germline V gene. The CDR3 is 13 amino acids. Trimming removed 2 bases from V and 3 bases from J, with 8 bases in between. CDR3 DNA sequence: TGCAGCGTTGAAAGACAGGTCTACAATGAGCAGTTCTTC. Translation: CSVERQVYNEQFF.

This clonotype was detected many times. This chain connects TRBV6-5 to TRBJ1-5; no definite D call. V was trimmed by 5 bases and J by 5 bases, leaving 13 bases between them. This CDR3 contains 14 residues. Per the germline V gene, CDR1 is MNHEY and CDR2 is SVGAGI. The CDR3 loop is CASSPRIGDQPQHF. The CDR3 DNA reads TGTGCCAGCAGTCCCAGGATAGGCGATCAGCCCCAGCATTTT.

This clonotype ranks as medium-sized. This chain links TRBV12-3 or TRBV12-4 with TRBJ1-4; no reliable D call. V was clipped by 5 bases and J by 7 bases, with 14 bases between them. The CDR3 contains 14 residues. Here the CDR3 reads CASSPTGPSEKLFF. CDR3 DNA sequence: TGTGCCAGCAGTCCGACGGGTCCTTCTGAAAAACTGTTTTTT.

Relative to its sample, this clonotype is medium-sized. The CDR3 region has the DNA TGTGCCATCAGTGAGTCCAGGAATGAGCAGTTCTTC. Translation: CAISESRNEQFF. This rearrangement joins TRBV10-3 to TRBJ2-1; D is ambiguous. Germline V CDR1 and CDR2: ENHRY, SYGVKD. V lost 0 bases and J 7 bases, leaving 4 bases between the germline ends. The CDR3 length is 12 residues.

At least ten counts were recorded for this clonotype. The rearrangement uses TRBV6-5 and TRBJ2-7; D is possibly TRBD1 (7 bases). From germline, CDR1 is MNHEY and CDR2 SVGAGI. The CDR3 is 14 residues long. V was clipped by 4 bases and J by 3 bases, with 13 bases between them. Here the CDR3 DNA reads TGTGCCAGCAGTTGGGCGGGACAGAACTACGAGCAGTACTTC. It encodes CASSWAGQNYEQYF.

This chain joins TRBV20-1 and TRBJ1-1; the match to TRBD1 covers 7 bases. The germline CDR1 and CDR2 sequences are DFQATT and SNEGSKA (reference sequence). Germline trimming cut 5 bases from V and 0 bases from J; bases unmatched to any gene: 9. CDR3 length: 15 amino acids. The CDR3 protein is CSAVQGHYMNTEAFF. The CDR3 DNA is TGCAGTGCTGTACAGGGGCATTATATGAACACTGAAGCTTTCTTT.

In its sample, this clonotype is medium-sized. The genes are TRBV2 and TRBJ2-1, with 7 bases aligning to TRBD1. J gave up 12 bases and V 2 bases, and 7 bases lay outside the gene matches. The CDR3 is 13 residues long. In germline, CDR1 is SNHLY, CDR2 FYNNEI. CDR3 DNA sequence: TGTGCCAGCAGTGAAAGTCAAGGGGGCGTGCAGTTCTTC. The encoded protein is CASSESQGGVQFF.

This clonotype has a handful of counts. One junction end does not reproduce the germline sequence, and a read error may be involved. CDR3 sequence (DNA): TGTGCCATCAGTTTTTCGGGACCGACCTTTAAGCCTCAAGAGACCCAGTACTTC. Translation gives CAISFSGPTFKPQETQYF. The chain uses TRBV12-3 or TRBV12-4 and TRBJ2-5, with D possibly called TRBD1 or TRBD2 (5 bases each). There are 18 residues in the CDR3.

This clonotype is medium-sized in the sample. Written as DNA, the CDR3 is TGTGCCAGCAGCCCTGGCGTACGAGGGTTGAACACTGAAGCTTTCTTT. It codes for CASSPGVRGLNTEAFF. The V and J genes are TRBV7-6 and TRBJ1-1; D is unresolved. V lost 5 bases, J lost 0 bases, and 16 bases lay in between. This CDR3 comprises 16 residues. The germline CDR1 and CDR2 sequences are SGHVS and FNYEAQ.

The J gene is TRBJ2-1, the V gene TRBV20-1; D is possibly TRBD1 (6 bases). This CDR3 comprises 16 residues. V dropped 1 base and J dropped 2 bases, with 15 bases sitting between them. Germline V lookup: CDR1 DFQATT, CDR2 SNEGSKA (reference sequence). The CDR3 reads CSARGIGQGTYNEQFF. For the CDR3, the DNA is TGCAGTGCTAGAGGGATAGGGCAGGGGACCTACAATGAGCAGTTCTTC.

This clonotype was seen repeatedly, ten times or more. V usage is TRBV20-1 and J usage is TRBJ2-1; 10 bases match TRBD2. Per the germline V gene, CDR1 is DFQATT and CDR2 is SNEGSKA (reference sequence). CDR3 length: 14 amino acids. V shed 4 bases and J 7 bases; nucleotides not matched to a gene: 7. The CDR3 reads CSAISSGSKNEQFF. The CDR3 nucleotides read TGCAGTGCTATTTCTAGCGGGAGTAAGAATGAGCAGTTCTTC.